Presented here are 25 T cell receptor beta chains from one specimen sequenced in a study of Graves' ophthalmopathy and Graves' hyperthyroidism. Amplification from RNA transcripts yielded the TCR beta CDR3 regions. RT-PCR was first run with HTBI primers, then multiplex PCR in a second round. In TCRdb, the multiplex PCR reads were re-called with MiXCR into one record per CDR3 protein. Among over a million distinct CDR3 sequences listed, about 36% were seen once. Sequencing was done on a sample of peripheral blood or thyroid tissue (not recorded which). These TCRs come from an adult man with Graves' hyperthyroidism.

The chain has TRBV7-2 and TRBJ2-5; D is perhaps TRBD1 (5 bases). Trimming removed 5 bases from V and 9 bases from J, with 19 bases in between. There are 14 residues in the CDR3. The germline V gene encodes CDR1 SGHTA and CDR2 FQGNSA. CDR3 amino acids: CASSPDSYNQPQYF. The CDR3 region has the DNA TGTGCCAGCAGCCCCGACAGCTACAATCAGCCCCAGTACTTC.

Regarding this clonotype: With a much larger clone just one base away, this may be a read error. The chain is built from TRBV20-1 and TRBJ1-1; D is uncertain. V lost 5 bases to trimming and J lost 2 bases, with 12 bases between them. The CDR3 runs to 13 residues. Germline values: CDR1 DFQATT, CDR2 SNEGSKA (reference sequence). CDR3 sequence: CSAGVEGNTEAFF. The CDR3 DNA reads as TGCAGTGCTGGAGTTGAAGGTAACACTGAAGCTTTCTTT.

This chain connects TRBV20-1 to TRBJ1-1; D not certain. Germline CDR1 DFQATT, CDR2 SNEGSKA (reference sequence). The CDR3 consists of 15 residues. V lost 2 bases to trimming and J lost 1 base, with 14 bases between them. The CDR3 spells CSARIPYGQNTEAFF. The CDR3, as DNA: TGCAGTGCTAGAATCCCCTACGGCCAGAACACTGAAGCTTTCTTT.

This clonotype was detected only a few times. CDR3 residues: CASSLAPGQRNTGELFF. DNA of the CDR3: TGTGCCAGCAGCTTAGCCCCGGGACAGCGGAACACCGGGGAGCTGTTTTTT. The chain combines TRBV7-9 with TRBJ2-2; 7 bases match TRBD1. The germline gives CDR1 SEHNR, CDR2 FQNEAQ (reference sequence). The CDR3 consists of 17 residues. With 0 bases clipped from V and 1 base from J, the junction kept 5 bases outside the gene matches.

This clonotype was detected only once. The V gene is TRBV6-5, the J gene TRBJ2-6; 9 bases map to TRBD1. V trimming: 2 bases; J trimming: 2 bases; junction bases outside the gene matches: 4. CDR1 and CDR2 (germline): MNHEY, SVGAGI. This CDR3 region has 17 residues. The CDR3 sequence: CASSYPGQGAGANVLTF. Here the CDR3 DNA reads TGTGCCAGCAGTTACCCGGGACAGGGAGCTGGGGCCAACGTCCTGACTTTC.

This clonotype was picked up a small number of times. The J gene is TRBJ2-5, the V gene TRBV11-2; possibly TRBD2 for D (5 bases). Germline assignment: CDR1 SGHAT and CDR2 FQNNGV. This CDR3 is built from 14 residues. The V gene lost 2 bases and the J gene lost 5 bases, with 12 bases spanning the gap. CDR3 coding DNA: TGTGCCAGCAGCTTAAGCCTAGCCACGGAGACCCAGTACTTC. This codes for CASSLSLATETQYF.

The table lists this clonotype with a few counts. The chain recombines TRBV4-3 with TRBJ1-3, with D uncertain. The CDR3 spans 15 residues. The V gene's germline CDR1 is LGHNA and CDR2 YSLEER. Trimming removed 0 bases at V and 4 bases at J, with 10 bases between. The CDR3 loop is CASSQDRAVGNTIYF. Here the CDR3 DNA reads TGCGCCAGCAGCCAAGATAGAGCAGTCGGAAACACCATATATTTT.

On this clonotype itself: The DNA is omitted, as the CDR3 cannot be located on it reliably, and the CDR3 follows TCRdb's listing. V usage is TRBV6-5 and J usage is TRBJ2-7; the table's D call of TRBD1 was not tested on the DNA. The CDR3 is 14 amino acids long, termini counted. Germline V gives CDR1 MNHEY, CDR2 SVGAGI. This CDR3 is CASSFGQGSLVEYF.

This chain uses TRBV12-5 with TRBJ2-2, with D perhaps being TRBD1 or TRBD2 (5 bases each). The CDR3 contains 13 residues. V was pared by 2 bases and J by 7 bases, with 8 bases between. CDR1 is LGHNT, CDR2 FRNRAP, per germline. The CDR3 protein is CASGLTRGGELFF. The CDR3 DNA sequence: TGTGCTAGTGGTTTGACGAGGGGCGGGGAGCTGTTTTTT.

The V gene is TRBV25-1, the J gene TRBJ2-2, with D maybe TRBD2 (6 bases). The CDR3 consists of 20 residues. Germline assignment: CDR1 MGHDK and CDR2 SYGVNS. Trimming removed 5 bases from V and 0 bases from J, with 25 bases in between. The CDR3 protein is CASSQTAGGVLTANTGELFF. The DNA of the CDR3 is TGTGCCAGCAGTCAAACAGCAGGAGGGGTCTTAACCGCGAACACCGGGGAGCTGTTTTTT.

As to this clonotype: The conserved phenylalanine or tryptophan normally closing the CDR3 is absent here, so this likely arose from a read error. The chain has TRBV7-9 and TRBJ1-2; no clear D gene. V was pared by 7 bases and J by 4 bases, with 22 bases between. The CDR3 is made up of 16 amino acids. Per germline, CDR1 SEHNR and CDR2 FQNEAQ (reference sequence). The CDR3 loop is CASIPRETDDSYGYTS. CDR3 coding DNA: TGTGCCAGCATCCCACGGGAGACCGATGATTCCTATGGCTACACCTCC.

In its sample, this clonotype was seen many times. The chain recombines TRBV20-1 with TRBJ1-5, with unresolved D. Trimming cost V 3 bases and J 2 bases, with 14 bases left between them. CDR3 size: 15 residues. Germline V gives CDR1 DFQATT, CDR2 SNEGSKA (reference sequence). The CDR3 sequence: CSASWRRPGNQPQHF. CDR3 DNA sequence: TGCAGTGCTAGCTGGCGGCGTCCGGGCAATCAGCCCCAGCATTTT.

In its sample, this clonotype was seen many times. The rearrangement joins TRBV6-1 to TRBJ1-1; a possible D gene is TRBD1 (6 bases). Trimming removed 4 bases at V and 6 bases at J, with 18 bases between. The CDR3 has 15 amino acids. Germline V lookup: CDR1 MNHNS, CDR2 SASEGT. In DNA, the CDR3 is TGTGCCAGCAGTGTAGAAATGACAGGCAGACCTGAAGCTTTCTTT. As protein: CASSVEMTGRPEAFF.

This clonotype has just a few counts. This chain uses TRBV7-8 with TRBJ2-2; 9 positions match TRBD2. This CDR3 region has 19 residues. Germline values: CDR1 SGHVS, CDR2 FQNEAQ. Trimming took 2 bases from V and 0 from J; bases not matched to a gene: 10. CDR3 sequence reads: CASSLFLLAGGANTGELFF. The CDR3 DNA reads as TGTGCCAGCAGCTTATTTTTACTAGCGGGTGGAGCGAACACCGGGGAGCTGTTTTTT.

The chain employs TRBV29-1 and TRBJ2-5; D is undetermined. The CDR3 is 10 residues long. Germline CDR1 SQVTM, CDR2 ANQGSEA. The V end lost 3 bases, the J end lost 9 bases, and 8 bases lay between the germline ends. CDR3 sequence reads: CSVDRQAQYF. CDR3 sequence (DNA): TGCAGCGTTGATAGGCAGGCCCAGTACTTC.

The V and J genes are TRBV25-1 and TRBJ1-1, with D maybe TRBD1 (6 bases). CDR1 MGHDK and CDR2 SYGVNS come from the germline V gene. Trimming removed 1 base from V and 1 base from J, with 16 bases in between. The CDR3 runs 17 residues. CDR3: CASSEWGGRTPNTEAFF. CDR3 DNA: TGTGCCAGCAGTGAATGGGGGGGGCGGACACCGAACACTGAAGCTTTCTTT. Complete variable domain (other parts from reference TRBV25-1 and TRBJ1-1): EADIYQTPRYLVIGTGKKITLECSQTMGHDKMYWYQQDPGMELHLIHYSYGVNSTEKGDLSSESTVSRIRTEHFPLTLESARPSHTSQYLCASSEWGGRTPNTEAFFGQGTRLTVV.

With regard to this clonotype: Just one base apart from a much larger clone, this may be a read error. Lacking the conserved final phenylalanine or tryptophan, this CDR3 likely reflects a read error. The gene calls are TRBV2 and TRBJ2-7; 10 bases are shared with TRBD2. The CDR3 sequence is 14 residues long. With 8 bases clipped from V and 0 bases from J, the junction kept 4 bases outside the gene matches. In germline, CDR1 is SNHLY, CDR2 FYNNEI. CDR3 coding DNA: TGTGCCAGCCCAGGACTAGCGGACTCCTACGAGCAGTACCTC. Translated: CASPGLADSYEQYL.

V and J are TRBV29-1 and TRBJ1-2; no reliable D call. V was trimmed by 4 bases and J by 1 base, leaving 10 bases between them. The CDR3 sequence is 13 residues long. Germline CDR1 SQVTM, CDR2 ANQGSEA. The CDR3 spells CSVAVGDNYGYTF. The CDR3 coding sequence is TGCAGCGTTGCGGTCGGAGATAACTATGGCTACACCTTC.

The chain couples TRBV9 to TRBJ1-1; 11 positions agree with TRBD1. Germline V gene sequence: CDR1 SGDLS, CDR2 YYNGEE. CDR3 length: 14 residues. After removal of 6 bases from V and 4 bases from J, the junction contained 5 bases not matched to a gene. The CDR3 DNA reads TGTGCCAGCAAGAAAGGGACAGGGGGCACTGAAGCTTTCTTT. This sequence encodes CASKKGTGGTEAFF.

The V gene is TRBV12-3 or TRBV12-4, the J gene TRBJ1-6; no clear D. The V and J ends lost 5 bases and 7 bases respectively, with 12 bases between them. The CDR3 length is 14 residues. CDR3 in amino acids: CASSDLGGNSPLHF. Written as DNA, the CDR3 is TGTGCCAGCAGTGACCTCGGAGGGAATTCACCCCTCCACTTT.

The sample holds a few counts of this clonotype. Since no conserved phenylalanine or tryptophan closes the CDR3, a read error is the likely cause. No DNA is shown, since the ends of the CDR3 on it are uncertain; the CDR3 is the one TCRdb lists. The CDR3 sequence: CASSESLAM. The chain links TRBV10-2 to TRBJ1-3. The germline CDR1 and CDR2 sequences are WSHSY and SAAADI. The CDR3 length is 9 residues, termini included.

Many counts were recorded for this clonotype. The V gene is TRBV9, the J gene TRBJ2-5, with 9 bases aligning to TRBD1. Germline values: CDR1 SGDLS, CDR2 YYNGEE. Trimming took 2 bases from V and 5 from J; bases not matched to a gene: 1. The CDR3 is 13 residues long. Written as DNA, the CDR3 is TGTGCCAGCAGCGTTGGACAGGGGGAGACCCAGTACTTC. Residues: CASSVGQGETQYF. The complete variable domain, with remaining parts taken from reference TRBV9 and TRBJ2-5, reads DSGVTQTPKHLITATGQRVTLRCSPRSGDLSVYWYQQSLDQGLQFLIQYYNGEERAKGNILERFSAQQFPDLHSELNLSSLELGDSALYFCASSVGQGETQYFGPGTRLLVL.

This sequence joins TRBV20-1 and TRBJ2-5; 9 nucleotides align to TRBD2. CDR3 length: 13 residues. Trimming cost V 1 base and J 7 bases; bases outside gene matches: 4. CDR1 and CDR2 (germline): DFQATT, SNEGSKA (reference sequence). In DNA, the CDR3 is TGCAGTGCTAGAGCTAGCGGGATGGGGACCCAGTACTTC. It yields the protein CSARASGMGTQYF.

V gene TRBV7-8 combines with J gene TRBJ2-7; TRBD1 agrees at 8 bases. V lost 3 bases and J lost 4; bases outside the gene matches: 11. The CDR3 totals 16 residues. Germline loops: CDR1 SGHVS, CDR2 FQNEAQ. CDR3 bases: TGTGCCAGCAGCTTCGCCCGGACAGGGCAAGGATACGAGCAGTACTTC. This translates into CASSFARTGQGYEQYF.

The rearrangement uses TRBV5-6 and TRBJ1-1, with a tentative D call TRBD1 (5 bases). Trimming took off 2 bases at V and 1 base at J, with 12 bases between the two ends. The CDR3 length is 15 residues. Per germline, CDR1 SGHDT and CDR2 YYEEEE. The CDR3 here is CASSFQDIANTEAFF. The CDR3 DNA reads as TGTGCCAGCAGCTTCCAGGACATCGCGAACACTGAAGCTTTCTTT.